This TCR beta chain emerged from a study of cytomegalovirus exposure and HLA in healthy donors. Only in-frame clones appear in the TCRdb table, and some are missing; sequencing was by immunoSEQ multiplex PCR. The sample lists 250,000 to 400,000 clones, over 75% occurring once. The V gene's germline CDR1 is MGHDK and CDR2 SYGVNS. This CDR3 region has 13 residues. The junction had 8 bases not matched to a gene; V was cut back by 6 bases and J by 9 bases. Study-level findings and limits: It was confirmed in vitro that three of the CMV-associated chains were specific for CMV antigens.

Worth noting for this clone: Antigen: not known.

The rearrangement links TRBV25-1 to TRBJ1-2, with 9 bases matching TRBD1. The receptor was isolated from a man aged 25 to 45 in good health and CMV-seronegative. Material: PBMCs. The CDR3 is CASSFGTGNSYTF. Written as DNA, the CDR3 is TGTGCCAGCAGCTTTGGGACAGGGAACAGCTACACCTTC.